This T cell receptor (beta chain) was documented in a study of shared clonotypes between healthy human individuals (dated by TCRdb to the early 2020s). For the study in its entirety: The cohort comprised a couple of women and a few men aged 18 to 49 years. Per donor, three plates each were used for CD4 naive and CD4 memory, two for CD8 naive, and one for CD8 memory. The study deeply sequenced blood TCR repertoires of five healthy adults to estimate repertoire size and the extent of clonotype sharing between individuals. Libraries were prepared and TCR repertoires were sequenced by different laboratories using diverse techniques, in order to increase sequencing depth and limit assay-specific biases. Per donor, leukapheresis produced somewhere between about 0.94 and 8.9 billion PBMCs. Study-level results and caveats: Only blood was sampled, and tissue TCR repertoires likely differ from those in blood. Compared with non-shared clonotypes, the clonotypes found in all four sorted-subset donors had higher generation probabilities. Incomplete sequencing was indicated by rarefaction of sorted-subset datasets, despite the large sequencing depth. Larger estimated clonotype richness was generally found for naive subsets than for memory subsets. Pairwise subsampling led to the expectation that sequencing depth would affect the degree of clonotype sharing among donors. Sharing across several donors was observed for approximately 5% of naive CD4, 3% to 4% of naive CD8, about 2.3% of memory CD4, and less than 0.45% of memory CD8 clonotypes. Because the study included a small number of donors, the genetic and exposure-history diversity represented was limited.

Using the deep immunoSEQ assay, TCR CDR3 regions were amplified from genomic DNA by multiplex PCR. Genomic DNA extracted from each cell subset was distributed evenly over all wells of several immunoSEQ 96-well plates, and each plate served as one replicate. For sorted subsets, about 200 ng genomic DNA, equal to tens of thousands of T cell genomes, was loaded into each replicate PCR. Purified libraries were measured with a Qubit 3.0 fluorometer, size-checked on a Bioanalyzer 2100, and measured again with the KAPA Library Quantification kit. Every immunoSEQ 96-well plate was sequenced on a dedicated single-read 150-cycle Illumina NextSeq 550 flow cell. Per the source publication's procedure: Because the immunoSEQ output included only junctional sequences and no quality scores, the filtering could not be the same as the filtering used for full-length reads. Sequences were annotated with PyIR, a Python wrapper for IgBLAST v1.9, using IMGT germline references to assign V/J genes and CDR3. Any read was removed if the V/J assignment was weak (E-value above 1e-6), the CDR3 was missing, or the read contained stop codons, out-of-frame junctions, or ambiguous translated residues. V3J clonotypes were defined as sequences sharing the same inferred V gene, J gene, and CDR3 amino acid sequence. Percentage overlap between repertoires was computed as shared unique clonotypes divided by the size of the smaller repertoire. Richness of each repertoire was evaluated using RTK rarefaction, the Chao1 estimator, and Recon v2.1 estimates of unobserved clonotypes. OLGA was used to compute generation probabilities for all TCRbeta clonotypes that the gDNA method yielded from four donors. TCRdb re-hosts the immuneACCESS table, in-frame sequences only. Its copies lack some clones; in the studies checked, an unresolved V gene accounts for under half of them, and the cause for the rest is not known. The V and J calls and clone size are taken from that table; D and trimming were inferred from the DNA. Counted in this sample were 1.4 million to 1.5 million clones; roughly 96% of them appeared once. Roughly 1.2% of the sample is in the top ten clones.

For this clone: The antigen it recognizes is unknown. No much larger clone is present one base from it, and per-base qualities are unavailable.

The donors were healthy, HIV-negative adults with no recently reported acute infections or vaccinations. Every donor was a Caucasian adult residing in Nashville, Tennessee, USA. Magnetic negative selection was used to enrich CD4+ T cells, after which naive cells were positively selected on CD45RA and the negative fraction became the memory subset. Blood was collected by leukapheresis, and PBMCs were isolated by Ficoll-Histopaque density gradient centrifugation and then cryopreserved in liquid nitrogen vapor phase. Analytical flow cytometry was used to check the purity and quantity of every magnetically sorted T cell population. Genomic DNA was isolated from every sorted fraction and measured by UV absorbance on a Nanodrop 2000c. The receptor was derived from a man aged 25 to 40 in good health. Sequencing was performed on naive CD4+ T cells sorted from blood. The cell subset or site label here, explained by the study, means: CD45RA+ positively selected.

The CDR3 here reads CASSEPPRADPFNEQFF. At the DNA level, the sequence is TGTGCCAGCAGTGAACCCCCTCGAGCGGACCCCTTTAATGAGCAGTTCTTC. The chain is assembled from TRBV25-1 and TRBJ2-1, with a weak D call of TRBD2 (5 bases match). The CDR3 holds 17 amino acids from the cysteine to the phenylalanine. The retained sequence is limited to the CDR3, 51 bases, with the frame set at the first base. Trimming removed 2 bases from V and 7 bases from J, leaving 21 bases between the germline ends. From a lookup of the germline V gene, CDR1 and CDR2 are MGHDK and SYGVNS. Outside the CDR3, residues come from the reference TRBV25-1 and TRBJ2-1 proteins, so the full variable domain is: EADIYQTPRYLVIGTGKKITLECSQTMGHDKMYWYQQDPGMELHLIHYSYGVNSTEKGDLSSESTVSRIRTEHFPLTLESARPSHTSQYLCASSEPPRADPFNEQFFGPGTRLTVL.